This T cell receptor beta chain stems from a study of T-cell memory formation after mild COVID-19. Whole-study findings and limits: Second-wave clones reaching peak frequency on day 37 lacked confirmed SARS-CoV-2 specificity.

TCRdb redid the calling of the 5' RACE reads with MiXCR, one entry per CDR3 protein. The profile shows some 50,000 distinct CDR3 sequences, 27% of them singletons. This clonotype was seen a few times. Its specificity is not known. The sample taken for sequencing was PBMCs or a T cell subset sorted from them (not recorded which). The receptor's source is a young man who had mild COVID-19 (a few samples of this study predate the infection). Cell type and time point are not known.

CDR3 region: CSARELAGGISTDTQYF. Written as DNA, the CDR3 is TGCAGTGCTAGAGAACTAGCGGGGGGCATAAGCACAGATACGCAGTATTTT. The chain has TRBV20-1 and TRBJ2-3; 12 positions agree with TRBD2. V dropped 0 bases and J dropped 0; count of bases not matched to a gene: 4. Germline-derived CDR1 and CDR2 are DFQATT and SNEGSKA (reference sequence). There are 17 residues in the CDR3.